In this sample, the clone carrying this TCR beta chain turned up a few times. The antigen is unknown. This CDR3 is built from 16 residues. With 5 bases clipped from V and 3 bases from J, the junction kept 5 bases outside the gene matches. Germline V CDR1 and CDR2: SGHAT, FQNNGV. The entry originates in a study of CD8 T cells in ankylosing spondylitis. Overall study findings and caveats: Within peripheral blood, clones linked to disease were CD8+ and relatively rare. It was reported that disease-linked clones were significantly enriched in matched ankylosing spondylitis synovial fluid. Several highly homologous variants made up a TCR beta motif, and this motif appeared characteristic of ankylosing spondylitis blood.

Preparation of TCR beta libraries was done by quantitative 5'-RACE with molecular barcodes. TCRdb reprocessed the 5' RACE reads with MiXCR, giving one entry per CDR3 protein. Counted here are about 250,000 distinct CDR3 sequences, about 24% occurring once; the ten biggest clones make up 0.61%. This clonotype was sampled from a male donor with ankylosing spondylitis or in good health (not recorded which). This chain connects TRBV11-2 to TRBJ2-1; 12 bases line up with TRBD2. The source material was blood, either unsorted or a sorted T cell fraction (not recorded which). The CDR3 sequence: CASSPRTSGDYNEQFF. The DNA for the CDR3 is TGTGCCAGCAGCCCTCGGACTAGCGGGGACTACAATGAGCAGTTCTTC.